Below, 19 T cell receptor delta chains from the same sample are listed, as sequenced in a study of Vγ9Vδ2 T cells in congenital toxoplasmosis. A single-tube template-switch cDNA reaction was primed with TRGC- and TRDC-specific primers. The TRGC primer was designed to bind both TRGC1 and TRGC2 constant genes. TCRdb processed the reads again with the CATT caller. The sample has over 700 delta-chain clones, 20% seen once. The material sequenced was gamma-delta T cells from blood. The receptors derive from a child under 10 years old born to a mother with Toxoplasma gondii infection during pregnancy, either congenitally infected or uninfected (not recorded which).

This clone was seen more than once but under ten times. This likely came from a read error, as a far larger clone is one base away. The V gene call reads TRDV1; no J gene was called. The CDR3 totals 19 residues. CDR1 TSWWSYY and CDR2 QGS come from the germline V gene. CDR3 amino acids: CALGPRLLELPTIPRSLIF. CDR3 bases: TGTGCTCTTGGGCCTAGACTCCTAGAACTACCGACTATACCCCGGTCGCTCATCTTT.

Within the sample, this clone is large (0.1 to 1%). The gene calls are TRDV2 and TRDJ3, with TRDD3 matching 10 bases. CDR1 and CDR2 from the germline V gene are GEAIGNYY and EKD. The CDR3 is 21 residues long. J gave up 0 bases and V 5 bases, and 15 bases lay outside the gene matches. The CDR3, as DNA: TGTGCCTGTGCGTCCGTACTGGGGGATGCCCCCAGCTCCTGGGACACCCGACAGATGTTTTTC. This gives the protein CACASVLGDAPSSWDTRQMFF.

With regard to this clone: With a far larger clone one base away, a read error is the likely cause. The V call is TRDV2, the J call TRDJ1, with 10 positions matching TRDD3. Here the J gene was assigned by germline matching of the DNA, as TCRdb has none. CDR1 and CDR2 from the germline V gene are GEAIGNYY and EKD. CDR3 length: 15 amino acids. CDR3 in amino acids: CACDTLLGDTDKLIF. CDR3 sequence (DNA): TGTGCGTGTGACACCTTACTGGGGGATACCGATAAACTCATCTTT.

This clone was counted a few times. A far larger clone is one base from this, pointing to a likely read error. The chain combines TRDV1 with TRDJ1; 12 positions match TRDD3. Germline V lookup: CDR1 TSWWSYY, CDR2 QGS. Losses at the gene ends were 2 bases for V and 0 bases for J; bases not matched to a gene: 28. This CDR3 has 25 amino acids. The CDR3, as DNA: TGTGCTCTTGGGGAAAGGGTACGACCCCTTTTATACTGGGGGATACCCTCCCGGTACACCGATAAACTCATCTTT. Translating it yields CALGERVRPLLYWGIPSRYTDKLIF.

This clone is large in the sample. This chain joins TRDV1 and TRDJ1; 10 bases are a match to TRDD3. The CDR3 covers 21 residues. The germline CDR1 and CDR2 sequences are TSWWSYY and QGS. V was pared by 0 bases and J by 2 bases, with 18 bases of the junction left unmatched. The CDR3 DNA reads as TGTGCTCTTGGGGAACTAATCTCTTCCCGGGGGATACGGGGTTTGACCGATAAACTCATCTTT. Its protein is CALGELISSRGIRGLTDKLIF.

This clone is judged large. The chain couples TRDV2 to TRDJ3; 7 bases match TRDD3. The CDR3 length is 19 residues. The ends lost 0 bases at V and 2 bases at J; junction bases unmatched: 9. The germline CDR1 and CDR2 sequences are GEAIGNYY and EKD. The CDR3 nucleotides are TGTGCCTGTGACACCGCTTCTGGGGGTTACACCTGGGACACCCGACAGATGTTTTTC. Encoded protein: CACDTASGGYTWDTRQMFF.

By proportion, this clone is large. The genes are TRDV3 and TRDJ1; 8 bases match TRDD3. Germline V gene sequence: CDR1 TVYSNPD, CDR2 GDNSRS (reference sequence). This CDR3 has 17 amino acids. Losses at the gene ends were 1 base for V and 2 bases for J; bases not matched to a gene: 15. CDR3 loop: CAFIPLLRGIFTDKLIF. CDR3 sequence (DNA): TGTGCCTTTATCCCCCTACTCCGGGGGATATTTACCGATAAACTCATCTTT. Drawing the rest from reference TRDV3 and TRDJ1, the complete variable domain is CDKVTQSSPDQTVASGSEVVLLCTYDTVYSNPDLFWYRIRPDYSFQFVFYGDNSRSEGADFTQGRFSVKHILTQKAFHLVISPVRTEDSATYYCAFIPLLRGIFTDKLIFGKGTRVTVEP.

Comment on this clone: This likely reflects a read error, since a far larger clone is one base away. The chain has TRDV3 and TRDJ1; D is ambiguous. The J gene, left out of TCRdb, was set here by checking the DNA against germline. The germline gives CDR1 TVYSNPD, CDR2 GDNSRS (reference sequence). This CDR3 is 16 amino acids long. Trimming took off 1 base at V and 7 bases at J, with 25 bases between the two ends. The CDR3 DNA reads TGTGCCTTTAAGTTTACCACCCCTTTCGGAGACAGTAAACTCATCTTT. Its protein product is CAFKFTTPFGDSKLIF.

By its share, this clone is large. In the same sample, other DNA sequences code for this CDR3. The chain combines TRAV36/DV7 with TRDJ1, with TRDD3 as a possible D gene (7 bases). The germline CDR1 and CDR2 sequences are VTNFRS and LTSSGIE (reference sequence). Trimming removed 3 bases at V and 0 bases at J, with 27 bases between. The CDR3 totals 19 residues. CDR3 amino acids: CAVGVLLEGGGPYTDKLIF. Here the CDR3 DNA reads TGTGCTGTGGGCGTCCTACTAGAGGGTGGGGGACCGTACACCGATAAACTCATCTTT.

Regarding this clone: A much larger clonotype is one base distant, so this may be a read error. The chain combines TRDV3 with TRDJ1; 13 nucleotides align to TRDD3. TCRdb does not report a J gene; here it was assigned by matching the DNA to germline references. The CDR3 spans 23 residues. Germline V gene lookup returns CDR1 TVYSNPD and CDR2 GDNSRS (reference sequence). J lost 5 bases, V lost 4 bases, and 34 bases had no gene match. The CDR3 spells CASEGLPSLDWGIRAGPTDKLIF. The CDR3 nucleotides are TGTGCCTCCGAAGGCCTTCCTTCTCTTGACTGGGGGATACGTGCTGGACCAACAGATAAACTCATCTTT.

By proportion, this clone is large. The J gene is TRDJ1, the V gene TRDV2; TRDD3 aligns across 13 bases. CDR1 is GEAIGNYY and CDR2 is EKD in the germline V gene. The CDR3 has 19 residues. Trimming took 4 bases from V and 6 from J; bases not matched to a gene: 19. The DNA for the CDR3 is TGTGCCTGTGATCCCGTACTGGGGGATACGGGGCGATATGGGAATAAACTCATCTTT. Protein product: CACDPVLGDTGRYGNKLIF.

This clone came up a few times. V usage is TRDV2 and J usage is TRDJ3; D remains ambiguous. The J gene, missing from TCRdb, was assigned here through DNA to germline matching. Germline CDR1 and CDR2: GEAIGNYY and EKD. Trimming took 0 bases from V and 0 from J, leaving 11 bases between them. The CDR3 consists of 18 residues. The CDR3 nucleotides read TGTGCCTGTGACACCGCCGATTCTTCCTCCTGGGACACCCGACAGATGTTTTTC. Its protein is CACDTADSSSWDTRQMFF.

The gene calls are TRDV2 and TRDJ1; 13 bases agree with TRDD3. TCRdb supplies no J gene; here it was assigned by aligning the nucleotide sequence to germline. Germline V gene data show CDR1 as GEAIGNYY and CDR2 as EKD. V dropped 0 bases and J dropped 4; count of bases not matched to a gene: 10. The CDR3 length is 18 residues. CDR3 DNA sequence: TGTGCCTGTGACACCCTAAAGACTGGGGGATACGAGGTCGATAAACTCATCTTT. Translated, it gives CACDTLKTGGYEVDKLIF.

This clone was picked up a small number of times. A much larger clone sits a single nucleotide away, making a read error possible. The identical CDR3 is also encoded by other nucleotide sequences in the sample. The J gene is TRDJ2, the V gene TRDV2, with 13 bases lining up with TRDD3. The CDR3 is 15 residues long. Germline CDR1 is GEAIGNYY and CDR2 is EKD. The CDR3 here is CACDTLGDTTAQLFF. In nucleotides, the CDR3 is TGTGCCTGTGACACACTGGGGGATACGACAGCACAACTCTTCTTC.

Notes on this clone: This probably arose from a read error, given a far larger clone one base away. The rearrangement joins TRDV1 to TRDJ1; D possibly corresponds to TRDD3 (6 bases). In the absence of a J gene in TCRdb, the DNA was matched to germline to assign it here. Trimming took off 1 base at V and 0 bases at J, with 30 bases between the two ends. CDR1 TSWWSYY and CDR2 QGS come from the germline V gene. CDR3 length: 22 residues. CDR3 in DNA: TGTGCTCTTGGGGAACGTTCTTCTCCAGCCGACTGGGCCAACTCGTACACCGATAAACTCATCTTT. It specifies CALGERSSPADWANSYTDKLIF.

This clone was recorded a few times. This chain connects TRDV1 to TRDJ2, with 7 bases fitting TRDD2. The DNA matches TRDJ1 better at its end, which makes the J call doubtful. This CDR3 is built from 16 residues. Germline V lookup: CDR1 TSWWSYY, CDR2 QGS. In DNA form, the CDR3 reads TGTGCTCTTCACTTTCCTACAACCACCTACACCGATAAACTCATCTTT. Translated: CALHFPTTTYTDKLIF.

As for this clone: This may be a read error, as it is one base from a much larger clone. The chain is built from TRDV2 and TRDJ3; 8 nucleotides match TRDD3. Here the J gene was assigned by germline matching of the DNA, as TCRdb has none. V gave up 0 bases and J gave up 0 bases; unmatched junction bases: 9. Germline V lookup: CDR1 GEAIGNYY, CDR2 EKD. The length of the CDR3 is 20 residues. This chain's CDR3 is CACDTARGYTSSWDTRQMFF. The CDR3 DNA is TGTGCCTGTGACACCGCCCGGGGATACACCAGCTCCTGGGACACCCGACAGATGTTTTTC.

Concerning this clone itself: With only one base between it and a far larger clone, this is likely a read error. The chain couples TRDV3 to TRDJ1; 12 nucleotides align to TRDD3. The J gene was not available in TCRdb and was assigned here by matching the DNA to germline segments. The V and J ends lost 1 base and 0 bases, in that order; junction bases with no gene match: 12. The length of the CDR3 is 18 residues. Germline V CDR1 and CDR2: TVYSNPD, GDNSRS (reference sequence). CDR3 in DNA: TGTGCCTTTATCCCACCCTACTGGGGGATACCGTACACCGATAAACTCATCTTT. Residues: CAFIPPYWGIPYTDKLIF.

For this clone: A read error is likely here: a far larger clone is one base away. There is no J gene call, but TRDV1 is given as the V gene; the listed D gene, TRDD3, was not tested against the DNA. The length of the CDR3 is 18 residues. In germline, CDR1 is TSWWSYY, CDR2 QGS. CDR3 coding DNA: TGTGCTCTTGGGGAACTAGGATCTGGGGGTACAAACACCGATAAACGCATCTTT. As protein: CALGELGSGGTNTDKRIF.